This passage covers 27 T cell receptor beta chains from one sample sequenced in a study of T-cell reconstitution after alpha-beta-depleted transplantation in children. This sample's TCRbeta library carried unique molecular identifier barcodes. TCRdb recomputed calls from the PCR reads with MiXCR, one row per CDR3 protein. The sample contains approximately 98,000 distinct CDR3 sequences, 5.5% to 6.5% of which appear only once. Material: PBMCs, mostly from graft donor cells, obtained 360 days after TCRalphabeta/CD19-depleted stem cell transplant. The receptors derive from a male patient under 10 years old who had a stem cell transplant for acute lymphoblastic leukemia, so the T cells may come from the graft donor.

This clonotype occurred many times. CDR3 nucleotides: TGTGCCAGCAGTTACTCGACGACCCAGTACTTC. The encoded protein is CASSYSTTQYF. The chain uses TRBV6-5 and TRBJ2-5; D is ambiguous. The CDR3 spans 11 residues. Germline assignment: CDR1 MNHEY and CDR2 SVGAGI. The V end was cut by 0 bases, the J end by 7 bases, with 3 bases between.

CDR3 amino acids: CASSQDPSGVYGYTF. The CDR3 region has the DNA TGCGCCAGCAGCCAAGATCCATCAGGCGTCTATGGCTACACCTTC. The rearrangement links TRBV4-3 to TRBJ1-2, with no clear D. The CDR3 loop spans 15 amino acids. V lost 0 bases to trimming and J lost 4 bases, with 12 bases between them. Germline V gives CDR1 LGHNA, CDR2 YSLEER.

This clonotype was counted many times. The genes are TRBV4-3 and TRBJ2-2, with D possibly being TRBD2 (5 bases). This CDR3 is built from 16 residues. Germline assignment: CDR1 LGHNA and CDR2 YSLEER. Trimming took off 0 bases at V and 5 bases at J, with 13 bases between the two ends. The CDR3 bases are TGCGCCAGCAGCCAAGATTCCCTTCGGGGAACCGGGGAGCTGTTTTTT. Translation gives CASSQDSLRGTGELFF.

The table lists this clonotype with many counts. This chain links TRBV4-2 with TRBJ1-2; tentatively, D is TRBD1 (6 bases). V lost 2 bases to trimming and J lost 3 bases, with 10 bases between them. CDR3 size: 14 residues. Germline CDR1 and CDR2: LGHNA and YNFKEQ. The CDR3 protein is CASSQKTGDYGYTF. The CDR3 coding sequence is TGTGCCAGCAGCCAAAAGACAGGTGACTATGGCTACACCTTC.

This clonotype was detected ten times or more. This sequence joins TRBV7-9 and TRBJ1-2; no clear D gene. Trimming took off 10 bases at V and 9 bases at J, with 21 bases between the two ends. Germline CDR1 SEHNR, CDR2 FQNEAQ (reference sequence). The CDR3 covers 13 residues. CDR3 sequence reads: CAIMIELDNCYTF. CDR3 nucleotide sequence: TGTGCCATCATGATAGAGCTCGATAATTGCTACACCTTC.

This clonotype appeared many times. V gene TRBV9 combines with J gene TRBJ1-1, with TRBD1 as a possible D gene (6 bases). This CDR3 is built from 17 residues. The germline V gene encodes CDR1 SGDLS and CDR2 YYNGEE. V lost 4 bases and J 4 bases, leaving 23 bases between the germline ends. CDR3: CASSLGWGRIASTEAFF. For the CDR3, the DNA is TGTGCCAGCAGCCTTGGTTGGGGGCGGATCGCGAGCACTGAAGCTTTCTTT.

In its sample, this clonotype was seen many times. V is TRBV27 and J is TRBJ1-1; D is unresolved. Germline V CDR1 and CDR2: MNHEY, SMNVEV (reference sequence). The ends were cut back, 5 bases at V and 0 bases at J, with 7 bases in the middle. The CDR3 consists of 13 residues. The CDR3 nucleotides are TGTGCCAGCAGTGGAGTTATGAACACTGAAGCTTTCTTT. Protein sequence: CASSGVMNTEAFF.

This clonotype turned up a few times. V and J are TRBV7-9 and TRBJ2-4; D perhaps matches TRBD2 (7 bases). There are 16 residues in the CDR3. Germline values: CDR1 SEHNR, CDR2 FQNEAQ (reference sequence). V gave up 2 bases and J gave up 1 base, with 12 bases separating them. DNA for the CDR3: TGTGCCAGCAGCTTACTCGCGGGGGCCGCCAAAAACATTCAGTACTTC. This sequence encodes CASSLLAGAAKNIQYF.

The sample holds many counts of this clonotype. This chain joins TRBV6-5 and TRBJ2-5, with D tentatively TRBD2 (5 bases). The length of the CDR3 is 11 residues. Germline assignment: CDR1 MNHEY and CDR2 SVGAGI. The V end was cut by 2 bases, the J end by 12 bases, with 10 bases between. The CDR3 DNA reads as TGTGCCAGCAGTTACGAGGGAATCGAGTACTTC. It translates to CASSYEGIEYF.

This clonotype was observed a few times. The genes are TRBV27 and TRBJ1-6, with a possible D match to TRBD1 (6 bases). The germline V gene encodes CDR1 MNHEY and CDR2 SMNVEV (reference sequence). This CDR3 region has 13 residues. V lost 6 bases and J 5 bases, leaving 8 bases between the germline ends. CDR3 loop: CASRTGNNSPLHF. CDR3 nucleotide sequence: TGTGCCAGCAGGACAGGAAATAATTCACCCCTCCACTTT.

This clonotype has at least ten counts. The chain combines TRBV3-1 with TRBJ2-2, with unresolved D. Trimming left V 0 bases short and J 6 bases short, with 11 bases between. In germline, CDR1 is LGHDT, CDR2 YNNKEL (reference sequence). The CDR3 covers 15 residues. CDR3 in amino acids: CASSQDPLVPGELFF. Written as DNA, the CDR3 is TGTGCCAGCAGCCAAGATCCCCTAGTCCCCGGGGAGCTGTTTTTT.

This clonotype was detected a few times. The chain uses TRBV27 and TRBJ2-1, with D unclear. Germline V lookup: CDR1 MNHEY, CDR2 SMNVEV (reference sequence). This CDR3 comprises 13 residues. V lost 4 bases to trimming and J lost 0 bases, with 4 bases between them. In nucleotides, the CDR3 is TGTGCCAGCAGTTCGAGCTCCTACAATGAGCAGTTCTTC. It translates to CASSSSSYNEQFF.

The rearrangement joins TRBV27 to TRBJ2-6, with D possibly called TRBD1 or TRBD2 (5 bases each). Germline V gene lookup returns CDR1 MNHEY and CDR2 SMNVEV (reference sequence). The V end lost 4 bases, the J end lost 2 bases, and 12 bases lay between the germline ends. This CDR3 contains 16 residues. CDR3 nucleotides: TGTGCCAGCAGTTCCTATCAGGGACCTGGGGCCAACGTCCTGACTTTC. It yields the protein CASSSYQGPGANVLTF.

In its sample, this clonotype was seen many times. The chain employs TRBV20-1 and TRBJ2-7, with D hard to call. The V end lost 2 bases, the J end lost 1 base, and 12 bases lay between the germline ends. Per the germline V gene, CDR1 is DFQATT and CDR2 is SNEGSKA (reference sequence). CDR3 size: 14 residues. CDR3 in amino acids: CSARPSATSYEQYF. CDR3 in DNA: TGCAGTGCTAGACCCTCGGCTACTTCCTACGAGCAGTACTTC.

This clonotype occurred many times. The rearrangement joins TRBV29-1 to TRBJ2-4; D is unresolved. Trimming shortened V by 6 bases and J by 4 bases, and 7 bases separated the two germline ends. The CDR3 loop spans 11 amino acids. The germline V gene encodes CDR1 SQVTM and CDR2 ANQGSEA. As DNA, the CDR3 is TGCAGCGTCGCCCATAAAAACATTCAGTACTTC. Translating it yields CSVAHKNIQYF. The full variable domain, with the rest looked up from reference TRBV29-1 and TRBJ2-4, is SAVISQKPSRDICQRGTSLTIQCQVDSQVTMMFWYRQQPGQSLTLIATANQGSEATYESGFVIDKFPISRPNLTFSTLTVSNMSPEDSSIYLCSVAHKNIQYFGAGTRLSVL.

This sequence joins TRBV19 and TRBJ1-2, with 9 positions matching TRBD1. This CDR3 spans 13 amino acids. CDR1 and CDR2 from the germline V gene are LNHDA and SQIVND (reference sequence). Unmatched junction bases numbered 3, after V lost 4 bases and J lost 6 bases. In DNA, the CDR3 is TGTGCCAGTAGTACCGGGACAGGGAATGGCTACACCTTC. Residues: CASSTGTGNGYTF.

This clonotype was picked up many times. The chain recombines TRBV7-2 with TRBJ2-7; possibly TRBD1 for D (5 bases). CDR1 and CDR2 from the germline V gene are SGHTA and FQGNSA. CDR3 size: 15 residues. V was shortened by 2 bases and J by 0 bases, with 11 bases between the two germline ends. The CDR3 is CASSLQGPYSYEQYF. DNA for the CDR3: TGTGCCAGCAGCTTACAGGGTCCTTACTCCTACGAGCAGTACTTC.

This clonotype has just a few counts. This chain joins TRBV20-1 and TRBJ2-7, with 9 bases matching TRBD2. The J segment lost 2 bases and the V segment lost 5 bases, leaving 7 bases of the junction unmatched. The germline gives CDR1 DFQATT, CDR2 SNEGSKA (reference sequence). This CDR3 has 14 residues. The CDR3 sequence is CSAVASGRPYEQYF. As DNA, the CDR3 is TGCAGTGCTGTGGCGAGCGGGAGGCCCTACGAGCAGTACTTC.

The table lists this clonotype with many counts. The chain links TRBV7-3 to TRBJ1-1; TRBD1 agrees at 7 bases. V gave up 8 bases and J gave up 4 bases; unmatched junction bases: 7. CDR3 length: 13 residues. Germline CDR1 is SGHTA and CDR2 is FQGTGA. This CDR3 is CASRRGLGTEAFF. CDR3 in DNA: TGTGCCAGCCGCAGGGGGTTGGGCACTGAAGCTTTCTTT.

This clonotype came up many times. V gene TRBV6-2 or TRBV6-3 combines with J gene TRBJ2-7, with 7 bases identical to TRBD2. J was trimmed by 3 bases and V by 3 bases; bases with no gene match: 5. The CDR3 runs to 14 residues. Germline loops: CDR1 MNHEY, CDR2 SVGEGT. The CDR3 DNA is TGTGCCAGCAGTTATGGACTAGAGCTCTACGAGCAGTACTTC. As protein: CASSYGLELYEQYF.

This clonotype occurred a few times. This sequence joins TRBV27 and TRBJ1-6; unclear D gene. V was shortened by 5 bases and J by 7 bases, with 15 bases between the two germline ends. The CDR3 extends over 15 amino acids. Germline assignment: CDR1 MNHEY and CDR2 SMNVEV (reference sequence). This chain's CDR3 is CASSTGPGGNSPLHF. The CDR3, as DNA: TGTGCCAGCAGTACGGGTCCGGGAGGCAATTCACCCCTCCACTTT.

This chain links TRBV6-1 with TRBJ2-4, with D possibly being TRBD1 or TRBD2 (5 bases each). Germline V CDR1 and CDR2: MNHNS, SASEGT. The CDR3 is made up of 15 amino acids. Trimming took 6 bases from V and 0 from J, leaving 12 bases between them. The CDR3 region is CASSSDGAAKNIQYF. CDR3 bases: TGTGCCAGCAGCTCCGACGGGGCAGCCAAAAACATTCAGTACTTC.

This clonotype occurred many times. V usage is TRBV28 and J usage is TRBJ2-1; TRBD2 agrees at 12 bases. CDR1 is MDHEN and CDR2 is SYDVKM in the germline V gene. The junction had 8 bases not matched to a gene; V was cut back by 4 bases and J by 1 base. There are 18 residues in the CDR3. CDR3 sequence (DNA): TGTGCCAGCAGTTCCTGGACTAGCGGGACCCCTTCCTACAATGAGCAGTTCTTC. Translated: CASSSWTSGTPSYNEQFF.

In its sample, this clonotype was seen a few times. This chain joins TRBV9 and TRBJ1-1; D unresolved. Looked up from germline, CDR1 is SGDLS and CDR2 is YYNGEE. Trimming left V 0 bases short and J 4 bases short, with 10 bases between. The CDR3 has 14 amino acids. The DNA for the CDR3 is TGTGCCAGCAGCGTAGTAACAGCAACCACTGAAGCTTTCTTT. It translates to CASSVVTATTEAFF.

The sample holds many counts of this clonotype. The rearrangement uses TRBV7-8 and TRBJ2-7; D uncertain. Between the trimmed V and J ends, which lost 1 base and 0 bases, there was a span of 10 bases. Germline CDR1 is SGHVS and CDR2 is FQNEAQ. This CDR3 has 15 residues. The CDR3 loop reads CASSLEGPSSYEQYF. The CDR3 DNA follows: TGTGCCAGCAGCTTAGAGGGCCCCAGCTCCTACGAGCAGTACTTC.

A remark on this clonotype: Compared with germline, one end of the junction differs, possibly owing to a read error. The chain employs TRBV2 and TRBJ1-5; 8 nucleotides agree with TRBD1. Germline V gene sequence: CDR1 SNHLY, CDR2 FYNNEI. The CDR3 spans 12 residues. The CDR3 reads CAGRGQGQPQHF. For the CDR3, the DNA is TGTGCCGGCAGGGGGCAGGGTCAGCCCCAGCATTTT.

This clonotype has a count of ten or more. This chain links TRBV12-3 or TRBV12-4 with TRBJ2-5, with unresolved D. This CDR3 region has 15 residues. With 4 bases removed from V and 4 bases from J, the gap between germline ends came to 16 bases. CDR3 sequence (DNA): TGTGCCAGCAGTTCACATCGGGCTCGCGGAGAGACCCAGTACTTC. Translated: CASSSHRARGETQYF.